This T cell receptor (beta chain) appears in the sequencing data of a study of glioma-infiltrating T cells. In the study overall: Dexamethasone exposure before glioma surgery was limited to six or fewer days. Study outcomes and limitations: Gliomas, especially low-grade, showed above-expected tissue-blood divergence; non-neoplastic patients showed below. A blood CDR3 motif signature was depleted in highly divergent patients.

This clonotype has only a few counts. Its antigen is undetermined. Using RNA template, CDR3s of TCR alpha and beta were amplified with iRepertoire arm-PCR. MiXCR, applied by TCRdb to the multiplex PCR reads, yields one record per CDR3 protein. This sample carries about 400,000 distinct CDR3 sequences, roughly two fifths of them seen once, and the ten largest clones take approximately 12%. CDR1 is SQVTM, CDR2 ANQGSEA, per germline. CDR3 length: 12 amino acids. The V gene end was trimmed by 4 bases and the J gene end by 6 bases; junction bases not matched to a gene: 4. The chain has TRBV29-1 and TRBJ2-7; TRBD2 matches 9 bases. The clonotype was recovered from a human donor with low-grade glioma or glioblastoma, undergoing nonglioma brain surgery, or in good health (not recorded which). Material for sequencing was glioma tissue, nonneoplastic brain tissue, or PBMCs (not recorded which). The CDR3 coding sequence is TGCAGCGTTGGGGGACTAGCTGCCGAGCAGTACTTC. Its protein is CSVGGLAAEQYF.